The clone carrying this T cell receptor beta chain has ten or more counts. The sample is drawn from a study of Graves' ophthalmopathy and Graves' hyperthyroidism. The authors amplified TCR beta CDR3 regions from RNA transcripts. RT-PCR was first run with HTBI primers, then multiplex PCR in a second round. TCRdb reprocessed the multiplex PCR reads with MiXCR, giving one entry per CDR3 protein. The sample has 200,000 to 250,000 distinct CDR3 sequences; 20% to 25% are singletons. The length of the CDR3 is 14 residues. Germline V CDR1 and CDR2: LNHDA, SQIVND (reference sequence). The J segment lost 1 base and the V segment lost 4 bases, leaving 3 bases of the junction unmatched.

This TCR was sampled from a woman aged 50 to 65 with Graves' ophthalmopathy. This rearrangement joins TRBV19 to TRBJ1-1; 7 bases match TRBD1. Material for sequencing was peripheral blood. The CDR3 sequence is CASSTGTENTEAFF. The CDR3 DNA follows: TGTGCCAGTAGTACCGGGACAGAGAACACTGAAGCTTTCTTT.